Detailed here is one T cell receptor (beta chain). Its antigen is unknown. The source of the sample is a study of T cells in localized non-small cell lung cancer. The study's findings and limits: For the top 100 tumor clones, a median approximately 50 also appeared in adjacent lung. Clonality peaked in uninvolved adjacent lung rather than tumor.

With V trimmed by 5 bases and J by 0 bases, 5 bases remained unmatched. The CDR3 consists of 16 residues. Germline lookup yields CDR1 LNHDA and CDR2 SQIVND (reference sequence). Libraries were prepared by immunoSEQ multiplex PCR; TCRdb keeps only in-frame clonotypes and omits some of them. Of 2,000 to 3,000 clones listed, 20% to 25% are singletons. Sequenced material: normal lung tissue next to the tumor, taken before any cancer treatment. This chain uses TRBV19 with TRBJ1-5; 9 bases align to TRBD1. This sequence originates from a female donor with stage II lung adenocarcinoma. In DNA form, the CDR3 reads TGTGCCAGTAGTCGGACAGGGGATTATAGCAATCAGCCCCAGCATTTT. Translating it yields CASSRTGDYSNQPQHF.